This T cell receptor (beta chain) was observed in a study of blood T cell repertoires in COVID-19. Across the study: COVID-19 samples, acute and convalescent, were from the United States, Italy and Spain.

The Seattle site enrolled patients during active infection and followed them longitudinally. V gave up 4 bases and J gave up 6 bases; unmatched junction bases: 11. The CDR3 sequence is 17 residues long. Germline V CDR1 and CDR2: MDHEN, SYDVKM. Original handling: Cell counts per sample came from amplifying reference gene primers. TCRdb keeps only in-frame clones here, not all; method: immunoSEQ multiplex PCR. V and J calls and clone size are those listed in that table; D and trimming were worked out from the DNA. The table has around 60,000 clones, about 80% seen once; the top ten hold under 25%. The J gene is TRBJ2-7, the V gene TRBV28; 14 bases agree with TRBD2. The specimen sequenced was peripheral blood. The receptor was isolated from a man in his thirties or forties with COVID-19, enrolled during active disease. The CDR3 bases are TGTGCCAGCAGTTCCGGACTAGCGGGGGGCAACGGTCTCGAGCAGTACTTC. Translating it yields CASSSGLAGGNGLEQYF.